Below, one T cell receptor (beta chain) is given with its context. This sample is drawn from a study of graft-versus-host responses after intestinal transplantation. As for the study in general: Isolated intestinal, liver-intestinal, or multivisceral transplants were what recipients had.

Repertoires were generated with immunoSEQ multiplex PCR, while TCRdb's copy carries only in-frame clones and drops some. Of over 80,000 clones in the sample, more than 75% were seen once. The V segment lost 1 base and the J segment 0 bases; nucleotides outside the gene matches: 6. In germline, CDR1 is MNHEY, CDR2 SMNVEV (reference sequence). The CDR3 length is 16 residues. V usage is TRBV27 and J usage is TRBJ2-7, with 7 positions matching TRBD1. The source is a human patient who received an intestinal transplant, so some T cells may come from the graft donor. Sample: PBMCs, taken 255 days after intestinal transplant. The CDR3 DNA sequence: TGTGCCAGCAGTTTATGGGGGACAGCCAGCTCCTACGAGCAGTACTTC. Its protein is CASSLWGTASSYEQYF.